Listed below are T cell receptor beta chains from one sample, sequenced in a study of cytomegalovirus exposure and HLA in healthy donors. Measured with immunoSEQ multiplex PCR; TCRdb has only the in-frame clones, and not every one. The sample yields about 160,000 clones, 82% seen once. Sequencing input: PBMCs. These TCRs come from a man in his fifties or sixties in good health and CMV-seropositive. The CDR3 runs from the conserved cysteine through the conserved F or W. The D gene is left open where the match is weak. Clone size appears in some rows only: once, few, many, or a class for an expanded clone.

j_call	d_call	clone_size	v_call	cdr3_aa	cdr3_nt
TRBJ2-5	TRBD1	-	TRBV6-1	CARARGLAETQYF	TGTGCCAGAGCCAGGGGGCTGGCGGAGACCCAGTACTTC
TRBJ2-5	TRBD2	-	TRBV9	CASSPEGLQQETQYF	TGTGCCAGCAGCCCCGAGGGACTACAGCAGGAGACCCAGTACTTC
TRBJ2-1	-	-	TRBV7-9	CASSLAGEDNEQFF	TGTGCCAGCAGCTTAGCCGGGGAGGACAATGAGCAGTTCTTC
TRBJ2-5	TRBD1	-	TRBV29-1	CSVQLTGQETQYF	TGCAGCGTTCAACTGACAGGGCAGGAGACCCAGTACTTC
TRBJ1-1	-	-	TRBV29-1	CSALPGYTEAFF	TGCAGCGCCCTCCCCGGGTACACTGAAGCTTTCTTT
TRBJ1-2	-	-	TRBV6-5	CASSYGAEPSNYGYTF	TGTGCCAGCAGTTACGGTGCAGAACCCTCTAACTATGGCTACACCTTC
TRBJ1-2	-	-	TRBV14	CASSQAEGLNYGYTF	TGTGCCAGCAGCCAAGCCGAGGGATTGAACTATGGCTACACCTTC
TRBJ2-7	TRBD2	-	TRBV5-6	CASSLGLAAGYEQYF	TGTGCCAGCAGCTTGGGGCTAGCGGCGGGATACGAGCAGTACTTC
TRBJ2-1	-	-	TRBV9	CASSTLSRDSEQFF	TGTGCCAGCAGCACCTTATCCCGGGACTCCGAGCAGTTCTTC
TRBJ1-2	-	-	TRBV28	CASSSLDRYYGYTF	TGTGCCAGCAGCTCGCTCGACAGATACTATGGCTACACCTTC
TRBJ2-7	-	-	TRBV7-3	CASSLMLSSEQYF	TGTGCCAGCAGCTTAATGCTAAGTTCCGAGCAGTACTTC
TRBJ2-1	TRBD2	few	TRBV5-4	CASSRPGTSGGYRSGQFF	TGTGCCAGCAGCCGACCCGGGACTAGCGGGGGTTACCGCTCCGGGCAGTTCTTC
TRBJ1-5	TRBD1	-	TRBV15	CATAKQGNQPQHF	TGTGCCACTGCTAAACAGGGGAATCAGCCCCAGCATTTT
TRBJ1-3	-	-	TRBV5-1	CASSLALDSRSSGNTIYF	TGCGCCAGCAGCTTGGCCTTGGACAGCCGTAGCTCTGGAAACACCATATATTTT
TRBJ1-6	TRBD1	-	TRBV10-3	CAISAGQYNSPLHF	TGTGCCATCAGTGCGGGACAGTATAATTCACCCCTCCACTTT
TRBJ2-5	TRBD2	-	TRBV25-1	CASKRGGQETQYF	TGTGCCTCGAAACGCGGGGGCCAAGAGACCCAGTACTTC
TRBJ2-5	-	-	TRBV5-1	CASSSGGRRETQYF	TGCGCCAGCAGCTCAGGGGGGAGACGGGAGACCCAGTACTTC